This T cell receptor beta chain was identified during a study of shared T cell receptors in the human thymus. The CDR3 totals 13 residues. The germline V gene has CDR1 SQVTM and CDR2 ANQGSEA. Trimming shortened V by 1 base and J by 1 base, and 7 bases separated the two germline ends. Method: immunoSEQ multiplex PCR; TCRdb's copy keeps in-frame clones and lacks some. Of about 380,000 clones listed, roughly 94% are singletons. The sample consisted of thymocytes. The rearrangement uses TRBV29-1 and TRBJ1-1; possible D gene TRBD1, 6 bases. This clonotype originated in a human donor. The CDR3 here is CSVEAGENTEAFF. DNA for the CDR3: TGCAGCGTTGAAGCAGGGGAGAACACTGAAGCTTTCTTT.